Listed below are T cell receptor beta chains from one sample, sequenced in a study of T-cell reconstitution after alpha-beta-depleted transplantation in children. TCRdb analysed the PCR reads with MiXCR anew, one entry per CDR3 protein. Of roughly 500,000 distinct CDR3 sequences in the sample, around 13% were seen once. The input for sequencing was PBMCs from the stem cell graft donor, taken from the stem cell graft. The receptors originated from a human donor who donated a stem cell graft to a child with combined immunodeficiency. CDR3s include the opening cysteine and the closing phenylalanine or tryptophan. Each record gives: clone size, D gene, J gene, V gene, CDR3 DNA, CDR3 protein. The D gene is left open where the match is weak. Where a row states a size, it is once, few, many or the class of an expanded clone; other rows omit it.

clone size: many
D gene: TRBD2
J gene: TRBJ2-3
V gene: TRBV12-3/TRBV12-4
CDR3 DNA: TGTGCCAGCAGTCAAGCGGGAGCCACAGATACGCAGTATTTT
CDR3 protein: CASSQAGATDTQYF

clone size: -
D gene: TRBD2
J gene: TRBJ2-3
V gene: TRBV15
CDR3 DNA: TGTGCCACCAGCAGAGGAAGCGGGGGGTACACAGATACGCAGTATTTT
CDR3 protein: CATSRGSGGYTDTQYF

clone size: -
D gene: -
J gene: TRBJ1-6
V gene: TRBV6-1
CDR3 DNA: TGTGCCAGCACCCCGTGGGGGGTCTCCTATAATTCACCCCTCCACTTT
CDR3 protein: CASTPWGVSYNSPLHF

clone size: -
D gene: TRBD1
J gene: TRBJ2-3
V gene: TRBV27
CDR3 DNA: TGTGCCAGCAGTTCAGGGGGCGGGGCAGATACGCAGTATTTT
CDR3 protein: CASSSGGGADTQYF

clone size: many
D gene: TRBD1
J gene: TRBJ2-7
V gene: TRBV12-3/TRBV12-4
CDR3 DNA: TGTGCCAGCAGGATCGGACAGGGTAACTACGAGCAGTACTTC
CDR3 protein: CASRIGQGNYEQYF

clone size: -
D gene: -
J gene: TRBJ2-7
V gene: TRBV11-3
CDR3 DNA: TGTGCCAGCAGCTTAGAATTTGGGAGCGAGCAGTACTTC
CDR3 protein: CASSLEFGSEQYF

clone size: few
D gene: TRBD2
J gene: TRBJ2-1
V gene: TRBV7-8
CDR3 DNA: TGTGCCAGCAGCGGGACCGGGAGGTACAATGAGCAGTTCTTC
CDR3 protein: CASSGTGRYNEQFF

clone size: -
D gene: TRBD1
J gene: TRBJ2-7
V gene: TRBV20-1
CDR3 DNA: TGCAGTGCTAGAGATTCTTTCCCCTCCGGGACAGGTACCTACGAGCAGTACTTC
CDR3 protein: CSARDSFPSGTGTYEQYF

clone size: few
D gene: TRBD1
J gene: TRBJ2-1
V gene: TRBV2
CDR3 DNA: TGTGCCAGAGACAGGGGGAATGAGCAGTTCTTC
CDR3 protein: CARDRGNEQFF

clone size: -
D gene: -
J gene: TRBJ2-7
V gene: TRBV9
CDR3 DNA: TGTGCCAGCAGCGCGGGACCGGGGGAAGGTGAGCAGTACTTC
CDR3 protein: CASSAGPGEGEQYF

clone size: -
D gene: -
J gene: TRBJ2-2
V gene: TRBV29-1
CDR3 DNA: TGCAGCGTAATGGAGGGCGGGGAGCTGTTTTTT
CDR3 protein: CSVMEGGELFF